The next 26 T cell receptor beta chains were all read from a single sample in a study of cytomegalovirus exposure and HLA in healthy donors. 13 Jbeta primers and 60 Vbeta primers were used for the PCR. Clones were read by immunoSEQ multiplex PCR, and TCRdb kept only the in-frame ones, dropping some. This repertoire comprises 70,000 or so clones; its ten largest clones make up 2.4%. Sequencing was performed on PBMCs. Receptors were obtained from a female donor in good health and CMV-seropositive.

The chain joins TRBV2 to TRBJ1-1, with D possibly TRBD1 on 6 matching bases. This CDR3 has 15 amino acids. With 3 bases removed from V and 7 bases from J, the gap between germline ends came to 18 bases. CDR1 SNHLY and CDR2 FYNNEI come from the germline V gene. DNA of the CDR3: TGTGCCAGCAGTGACCTACAGGGAACCCTTGGTGAAGCTTTCTTT. This encodes CASSDLQGTLGEAFF.

The V and J genes are TRBV27 and TRBJ2-7; a weak D match, TRBD2 (5 bases). CDR3 length: 14 residues. V was trimmed by 4 bases and J by 5 bases, leaving 15 bases between them. The germline V gene encodes CDR1 MNHEY and CDR2 SMNVEV (reference sequence). CDR3 nucleotide sequence: TGTGCCAGCAGTTCCATCGGGGTTATTAACGAGCAGTACTTC. It specifies CASSSIGVINEQYF.

CDR3 nucleotides: TGTGCCAGCAGCGTAGCTAGGGGGACTAGCGGACCTAGCACAGATACGCAGTATTTT. This gives the protein CASSVARGTSGPSTDTQYF. This chain links TRBV9 with TRBJ2-3; TRBD2 matches 11 bases. The germline gives CDR1 SGDLS, CDR2 YYNGEE. CDR3 length equals 19 residues. With V trimmed by 0 bases and J by 0 bases, 9 bases remained unmatched.

The chain links TRBV19 to TRBJ1-1; 9 bases are shared with TRBD1. The CDR3 is made up of 14 amino acids. Germline V gene sequence: CDR1 LNHDA, CDR2 SQIVND (reference sequence). J gave up 1 base and V 7 bases, and 4 bases lay outside the gene matches. The CDR3 coding sequence is TGTGCCAGTATCCCGACAGGGGGGAACACTGAAGCTTTCTTT. Translating gives CASIPTGGNTEAFF.

The chain employs TRBV14 and TRBJ1-2; a possible D gene is TRBD1 (5 bases). Per germline, CDR1 SGHDN and CDR2 FVKESK. The V gene lost 4 bases and the J gene lost 4 bases, with 10 bases spanning the gap. The CDR3 spans 13 residues. The CDR3 sequence is CASSPARVYGYTF. In DNA, the CDR3 is TGTGCCAGCAGCCCGGCCAGGGTCTATGGCTACACCTTC.

The rearrangement joins TRBV11-2 to TRBJ2-7, with 7 bases matching TRBD2. CDR3 length: 15 amino acids. V trimming: 1 base; J trimming: 2 bases; junction bases outside the gene matches: 5. Germline CDR1 and CDR2: SGHAT and FQNNGV. The CDR3 DNA reads TGTGCCAGCAGCTTAGGGGCTAGCGGTCCCTACGAGCAGTACTTC. Translation: CASSLGASGPYEQYF. The full variable domain, with the rest looked up from reference TRBV11-2 and TRBJ2-7, is EAGVAQSPRYKIIEKRQSVAFWCNPISGHATLYWYQQILGQGPKLLIQFQNNGVVDDSQLPKDRFSAERLKGVDSTLKIQPAKLEDSAVYLCASSLGASGPYEQYFGPGTRLTVT.

On this clone itself: A read error may account for a junction end that differs from germline. The chain carries TRBV7-2 and TRBJ1-1; perhaps TRBD1 as D (5 bases). The germline CDR1 and CDR2 sequences are SGHTA and FQGNSA. CDR3 length: 14 residues. CDR3 in DNA: TGTGCCAGCAGCTCGGGACTCTGGAACACTGAAGATTTCTTT. It specifies CASSSGLWNTEDFF.

V gene TRBV9 combines with J gene TRBJ2-5, with 8 bases identical to TRBD2. This CDR3 is 16 amino acids long. Per the germline V gene, CDR1 is SGDLS and CDR2 is YYNGEE. The V and J ends lost 4 bases and 2 bases, in that order; junction bases with no gene match: 10. The CDR3 bases are TGTGCCAGCAGCCTTAACCGGGAGGGGAGGCAAGAGACCCAGTACTTC. Encoded protein: CASSLNREGRQETQYF.

The chain uses TRBV5-6 and TRBJ1-1; 9 positions match TRBD1. With 5 bases clipped from V and 11 bases from J, the junction kept 7 bases outside the gene matches. Germline CDR1 and CDR2: SGHDT and YYEEEE. There are 12 residues in the CDR3. The CDR3 here is CASSLRTGDAFF. The CDR3 region has the DNA TGTGCCAGCAGTCTTAGGACAGGGGACGCTTTCTTT.

This chain uses TRBV5-1 with TRBJ2-7, with 7 nucleotides matching TRBD2. CDR3 size: 18 residues. The V and J ends lost 2 bases and 2 bases, in that order; junction bases with no gene match: 16. Germline V CDR1 and CDR2: SGHRS, YFSETQ. The CDR3 bases are TGCGCCAGCAGCTTCCGGGTTCCTGGGGGGGGGTCGACCTACGAGCAGTACTTC. It yields the protein CASSFRVPGGGSTYEQYF.

This rearrangement joins TRBV30 to TRBJ2-7, with a tentative D call TRBD2 (5 bases). Trimming cost V 3 bases and J 6 bases, with 21 bases left between them. The CDR3 length is 15 residues. From germline, CDR1 is GTSNPN and CDR2 SVGIG (reference sequence). As DNA, the CDR3 is TGTGCCTGGAGGTGGGGAGCGGAAACGGTGGGCGAGCAGTACTTC. Its translation is CAWRWGAETVGEQYF.

The CDR3 DNA follows: TGTGCCAGCAGCTTGAATAGTTACCAAGAGACCCAGTACTTC. Its protein product is CASSLNSYQETQYF. The rearrangement joins TRBV7-9 to TRBJ2-5; D not certain. Trimming took off 3 bases at V and 0 bases at J, with 8 bases between the two ends. Looked up from germline, CDR1 is SEHNR and CDR2 is FQNEAQ (reference sequence). The CDR3 is 14 amino acids.

V usage is TRBV5-4 and J usage is TRBJ1-2, with a weak D call TRBD1 (6 bases). Germline-derived CDR1 and CDR2 are SGHNT and YYREEE (reference sequence). CDR3 length: 14 amino acids. The V end was cut by 2 bases, the J end by 2 bases, with 10 bases between. This CDR3 reads CASSFDRRNYGYTF. CDR3 in DNA: TGTGCCAGCAGCTTTGACAGGAGGAACTATGGCTACACCTTC.

With regard to this clone: Other DNA sequences in this specimen translate into the identical CDR3. V is TRBV5-1 and J is TRBJ2-7; 8 nucleotides match TRBD1. V lost 1 base to trimming and J lost 3 bases; unmatched junction nucleotides: 3. The CDR3 runs to 14 residues. Germline CDR1 and CDR2: SGHRS and YFSETQ. CDR3 in amino acids: CASSLTGQGYEQYF. Written as DNA, the CDR3 is TGCGCCAGCAGCTTGACCGGACAGGGCTACGAGCAGTACTTC.

V and J are TRBV30 and TRBJ2-7; D uncertain. The ends were cut back, 5 bases at V and 7 bases at J, with 12 bases in the middle. There are 11 residues in the CDR3. Germline assignment: CDR1 GTSNPN and CDR2 SVGIG (reference sequence). CDR3 in DNA: TGTGCCTGGGCCCTCGGTGAAGAGCAGTACTTC. The encoded protein is CAWALGEEQYF.

V usage is TRBV10-3 and J usage is TRBJ2-7; the match to TRBD2 covers 7 bases. V lost 6 bases, J lost 7 bases, and 9 bases stayed unmatched. Germline V gene lookup returns CDR1 ENHRY and CDR2 SYGVKD. This CDR3 has 13 residues. The CDR3 region has the DNA TGTGCCATCAGGTTTCAACTAGCGAGGGAGCAGTACTTC. Translation gives CAIRFQLAREQYF.

The chain is built from TRBV5-1 and TRBJ2-1; the D gene is possibly TRBD2 (6 bases). The germline gives CDR1 SGHRS, CDR2 YFSETQ. V was cut by 4 bases and J by 5 bases, with 10 bases left in between. This CDR3 contains 13 residues. This CDR3 reads CASSGGLNNEQFF. CDR3 DNA: TGCGCCAGCAGCGGGGGACTTAACAATGAGCAGTTCTTC.

CDR3 loop: CAWELAGGPDTQYF. The CDR3 DNA is TGTGCCTGGGAACTAGCGGGGGGACCAGATACGCAGTATTTT. The rearrangement links TRBV30 to TRBJ2-3; 12 nucleotides agree with TRBD2. This CDR3 region has 14 residues. CDR1 and CDR2 (germline): GTSNPN, SVGIG (reference sequence). J gave up 4 bases and V 5 bases, and 4 bases lay outside the gene matches.

The V gene is TRBV29-1, the J gene TRBJ2-7; possibly TRBD1 for D (5 bases). CDR3 length: 12 residues. The ends were cut back, 3 bases at V and 6 bases at J, with 12 bases in the middle. In germline, CDR1 is SQVTM, CDR2 ANQGSEA. CDR3 bases: TGCAGCGTTGAGAAGGGGCAATCCGAGCAGTACTTC. It is translated as CSVEKGQSEQYF.

This chain connects TRBV4-3 to TRBJ2-7, with TRBD2 matching 10 bases. CDR1 LGHNA and CDR2 YSLEER come from the germline V gene. V dropped 0 bases and J dropped 4; count of bases not matched to a gene: 6. The CDR3 has 16 amino acids. The CDR3 reads CASSQDPAGGFYEQYF. In DNA, the CDR3 is TGCGCCAGCAGCCAAGATCCAGCGGGAGGGTTTTACGAGCAGTACTTC.

About this clone: One end of the junction does not line up with germline, which may come from a read error. The chain carries TRBV9 and TRBJ1-5; D not resolved. Germline CDR1 reads SGDLS; CDR2 reads YYNGEE. This CDR3 has 16 residues. The DNA for the CDR3 is TGTGCCAGCAGCGTAGGGAGCGGGTTGGGTGGGCAGCACCAGCATTTT. This sequence encodes CASSVGSGLGGQHQHF. The full variable domain, completed using reference TRBV9 and TRBJ1-5, is DSGVTQTPKHLITATGQRVTLRCSPRSGDLSVYWYQQSLDQGLQFLIQYYNGEERAKGNILERFSAQQFPDLHSELNLSSLELGDSALYFCASSVGSGLGGQHQHFGDGTRLSIL.

The chain recombines TRBV30 with TRBJ1-1; D not certain. Germline-derived CDR1 and CDR2 are GTSNPN and SVGIG (reference sequence). The V end lost 0 bases, the J end lost 6 bases, and 11 bases lay between the germline ends. The CDR3 has 13 residues. CDR3 loop: CAWSVFGGSEAFF. For the CDR3, the DNA is TGTGCCTGGAGTGTTTTCGGAGGTTCTGAAGCTTTCTTT.

V gene TRBV29-1 combines with J gene TRBJ2-3; 7 nucleotides align to TRBD1. The CDR3 has 13 residues. The V segment lost 7 bases and the J segment 6 bases; nucleotides outside the gene matches: 10. CDR1 and CDR2 (germline): SQVTM, ANQGSEA. The CDR3 coding sequence is TGCAGCGGGGATCGACAGGGATCGGATACGCAGTATTTT. This codes for CSGDRQGSDTQYF.

This rearrangement joins TRBV4-3 to TRBJ1-1; 7 nucleotides agree with TRBD1. Germline lookup yields CDR1 LGHNA and CDR2 YSLEER. This CDR3 is built from 15 residues. With 0 bases clipped from V and 7 bases from J, the junction kept 8 bases outside the gene matches. The CDR3 spells CASSQDTGTVNEAFF. The CDR3 DNA reads as TGCGCCAGCAGCCAAGATACCGGGACAGTAAATGAAGCTTTCTTT.

This rearrangement joins TRBV28 to TRBJ2-7; 14 bases are shared with TRBD2. CDR3 size: 17 residues. The V and J ends lost 4 bases and 9 bases, in that order; junction bases with no gene match: 14. Germline CDR1 and CDR2: MDHEN and SYDVKM. Written as DNA, the CDR3 is TGTGCCAGCAGTTCCGGCGGTCGGGGACTAGCGGGAGTTGCGCAGTACTTC. Protein product: CASSSGGRGLAGVAQYF.

The rearrangement uses TRBV7-3 and TRBJ2-2; 7 bases are a match to TRBD1. V was pared by 4 bases and J by 7 bases, with 9 bases of the junction left unmatched. The CDR3 loop spans 15 amino acids. Germline V lookup: CDR1 SGHTA, CDR2 FQGTGA. The CDR3 DNA sequence: TGTGCCAGCAGCTCCTCGACAGGGAACCTCGGGGAGCTGTTTTTT. Translating it yields CASSSSTGNLGELFF.